Presented here are 7 T cell receptor beta chains from one specimen sequenced in a study of blood T cell repertoires in COVID-19 (dated by TCRdb to about 2020). Libraries were built with the immunoSEQ multiplex PCR assay. TCRdb re-hosts the immuneACCESS table, in-frame sequences only. Its copies lack some clones; in the studies checked, an unresolved V gene accounts for under half of them, and the cause for the rest is not known. This sample has tens of thousands of clones in its table, and 82% of those were observed once. Roughly 22% of the sample comes from the top ten. Sequenced sample: peripheral blood. These receptors came from a woman aged 55-70 years with acute or convalescent COVID-19.

The chain couples TRBV10-1 to TRBJ2-2; 7 bases align to TRBD1. The CDR3 length is 14 residues. The germline V gene encodes CDR1 WNHNN and CDR2 SYGVQD (reference sequence). Losses at the gene ends were 6 bases for V and 4 bases for J; bases not matched to a gene: 5. The CDR3 reads CASSRQGSTGELFF. The CDR3 bases are TGCGCCAGCAGCAGACAGGGATCCACCGGGGAGCTGTTTTTT.

The chain recombines TRBV5-6 with TRBJ1-1; 11 nucleotides align to TRBD1. The CDR3 runs to 15 residues. Trimming at V came to 1 base and at J to 6 bases, leaving 5 bases not matched to a gene. The V gene's germline CDR1 is SGHDT and CDR2 YYEEEE. CDR3 loop: CASSLLGTGGAEAFF. CDR3 sequence (DNA): TGTGCCAGCAGCTTGCTCGGGACAGGGGGAGCTGAAGCTTTCTTT.

The chain combines TRBV7-8 with TRBJ2-3, with D maybe TRBD1 (6 bases). CDR1 SGHVS and CDR2 FQNEAQ come from the germline V gene. Trimming removed 5 bases from V and 6 bases from J, with 21 bases in between. This CDR3 spans 16 amino acids. In DNA form, the CDR3 reads TGTGCCAGCAGCCCGTCCTTTTCAGGGGAGATGGATACGCAGTATTTT. Protein sequence: CASSPSFSGEMDTQYF.

The V call is TRBV7-2, the J call TRBJ2-1, with D possibly TRBD2 on 6 matching bases. The CDR3 is made up of 12 amino acids. The germline CDR1 and CDR2 sequences are SGHTA and FQGNSA. Trimming shortened V by 8 bases and J by 7 bases, and 12 bases separated the two germline ends. CDR3 loop: CASETAGNEQFF. In DNA, the CDR3 is TGTGCCAGCGAAACCGCGGGGAATGAGCAGTTCTTC. The entire variable domain, with the rest obtained from reference TRBV7-2 and TRBJ2-1, is as follows: GAGVSQSPSNKVTEKGKDVELRCDPISGHTALYWYRQSLGQGLEFLIYFQGNSAPDKSGLPSDRFSAERTGGSVSTLTIQRTQQEDSAVYLCASETAGNEQFFGPGTRLTVL.

This chain uses TRBV5-1 with TRBJ2-2; TRBD1 aligns across 9 bases. The CDR3 has 16 amino acids. CDR1 is SGHRS, CDR2 YFSETQ, per germline. V was pared by 3 bases and J by 5 bases, with 8 bases of the junction left unmatched. CDR3 residues: CASSWRGQGRTGELFF. CDR3 DNA sequence: TGCGCCAGCAGCTGGAGGGGACAGGGAAGGACCGGGGAGCTGTTTTTT.

The chain has TRBV7-3 and TRBJ2-3, with D perhaps matching TRBD1 (5 bases). The CDR3 contains 15 residues. Trimming left V 1 base short and J 3 bases short, with 11 bases between. From germline, CDR1 is SGHTA and CDR2 FQGTGA. The CDR3 bases are TGTGCCAGCAGCTTAAGTTTAGGGGAAACAGATACGCAGTATTTT. Translating it yields CASSLSLGETDTQYF.

Sample share makes this clone medium-sized. The chain couples TRBV5-4 to TRBJ1-2, with D unresolved. CDR3 length equals 15 residues. Looked up from germline, CDR1 is SGHNT and CDR2 is YYREEE (reference sequence). The ends were cut back, 3 bases at V and 0 bases at J, with 12 bases in the middle. The CDR3 loop is CASSSGGNANYGYTF. Here the CDR3 DNA reads TGTGCCAGCAGCTCGGGAGGGAACGCTAACTATGGCTACACCTTC.